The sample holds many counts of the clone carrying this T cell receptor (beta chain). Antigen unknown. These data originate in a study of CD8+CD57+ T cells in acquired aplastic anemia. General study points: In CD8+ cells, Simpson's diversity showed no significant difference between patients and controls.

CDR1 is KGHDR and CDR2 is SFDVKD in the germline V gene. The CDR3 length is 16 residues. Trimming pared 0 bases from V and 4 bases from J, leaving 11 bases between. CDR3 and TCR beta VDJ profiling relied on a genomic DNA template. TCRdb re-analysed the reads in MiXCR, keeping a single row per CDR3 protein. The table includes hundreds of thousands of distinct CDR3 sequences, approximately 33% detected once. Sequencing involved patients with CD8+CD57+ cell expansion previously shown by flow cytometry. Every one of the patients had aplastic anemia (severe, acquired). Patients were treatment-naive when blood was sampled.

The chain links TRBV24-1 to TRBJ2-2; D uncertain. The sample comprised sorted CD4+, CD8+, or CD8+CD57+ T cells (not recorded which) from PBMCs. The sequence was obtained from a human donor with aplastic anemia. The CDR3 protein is CATSDLSPAGTGELFF. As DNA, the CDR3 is TGTGCCACCAGTGATTTGAGTCCGGCAGGCACCGGGGAGCTGTTTTTT.